The sequence of this T cell receptor beta chain was determined in a study of early T cells in non-severe SARS-CoV-2 infection. Whole-study context: Unsorted whole blood bulk RNA was sequenced, with unpaired chains. General study findings and limits: Missing private and CD4 specificities, VDJdb matching favored anti-spike CD8 responses.

This clonotype was detected ten times or more. Its antigen is unidentified. Individual cDNA molecules received unique molecular identifiers. MiXCR was run by TCRdb on the 5' RACE reads, yielding one entry per CDR3 protein. The sample lists more than 65,000 distinct CDR3 sequences, about an eighth occurring once. Germline loops: CDR1 DFQATT, CDR2 SNEGSKA (reference sequence). This CDR3 is 17 amino acids long. Trimming stripped 0 bases from V and 3 bases from J, with 18 bases between. The TCR sequence derives from an adult who was a healthcare worker with PCR-confirmed SARS-CoV-2 infection or an uninfected control (not recorded which). Sample: whole blood. The chain joins TRBV20-1 to TRBJ2-1; D is ambiguous. The chain's CDR3 is CSARDQGEVGNYNEQFF. In DNA, the CDR3 is TGCAGTGCTAGAGATCAAGGTGAGGTTGGGAACTACAATGAGCAGTTCTTC.